This T cell receptor (beta chain) was observed in a study of OX40 agonist ivuxolimab in advanced cancers. About the research overall: Partial responses were seen in three patients, one with hepatocellular carcinoma and two with cutaneous melanoma.

Generated by immunoSEQ multiplex PCR, the TCRdb table keeps only in-frame clones and is missing some. Counted here are about 76,000 clones, approximately 87% occurring once; the ten biggest clones make up 6.9%. The germline V and J ends were trimmed by 0 bases and 0 bases, with 7 bases remaining between them. This CDR3 spans 15 amino acids. Germline CDR1 reads SGHRS; CDR2 reads YFSETQ. As to this clone: What it binds is unknown.

Whole-study results and caveats: Some nonresponders also had low normalized T-cell clonal expansion. By week 6 at 0.1 to 3.0 mg/kg, blood CD4+ and CD8+ T cells had expanded clonally. Among T cells, CD8+ cells averaged more expanded clones than CD4+ cells.

The receptor was isolated from an adult with an advanced solid tumor such as melanoma, head and neck, liver or kidney cancer. The chain combines TRBV5-1 with TRBJ1-5; D ambiguous. This specimen was CD4+ or CD8+ T cells sorted from blood, taken in a trial of the OX40 agonist ivuxolimab. The CDR3 DNA is TGCGCCAGCAGCTTGGTGGGTGATAGCAATCAGCCCCAGCATTTT. Protein: CASSLVGDSNQPQHF.